The present TCR beta chain was sequenced within a study of blood T cell repertoires in COVID-19 (dated by TCRdb to about 2020). Regarding the research as a whole: Samples from collaborators originated in the United States, Italy and Spain and spanned both the acute and convalescent phases of COVID-19. The prospective study material was composed of cDNA or gDNA derived from T cells, B-cell-depleted T cells, or PBMCs. The dataset comprised deeply sampled blood TCRbeta repertoires from subjects exposed to, actively infected with, or recovered from COVID-19. The repertoires were released in a freely available public database meant as a resource for research on the immune response to SARS-CoV-2. The samples were drawn from the first 160 participants of the ongoing ImmuneRACE study and from 1,254 subjects provided by 6 global collaborators. The sample metadata nearly always contained a de-identified subject ID, COVID-19 status, age in years and sex. Where available, HLA class I and class II types were obtained from metadata supplied by the sample provider rather than from assay-based typing. What the research found in general, with its limitations: Clinical and demographic metadata were provided uncurated, with the amount varying by source and participant.

Regarding this clone: What this receptor recognizes is not known. Base qualities are not provided; no much larger clone lies one nucleotide away.

Inclusive of the bounding cysteine and phenylalanine, the CDR3 is 17 residues long. This entry keeps only the CDR3 DNA: 51 bases, framed from base 1. CDR1 is given as LGHDT and CDR2 as YNNKEL, both from the germline V gene (reference sequence). The germline V end is reduced by 4 bases and the J end by 9 bases; junction bases left unmatched: 14. The immunoSEQ Assay, a bias-controlled multiplex PCR, was used to amplify TCRbeta CDR3 regions from genomic DNA. The paper's processing steps were these. Within the assay, amplification of reference gene primers was used to estimate how many nucleated cells each sample contained. Sequence reads were collapsed and filtered to measure the absolute abundance of every unique TCRbeta CDR3 rearrangement. For each sample, productive Simpson clonality was calculated as the square root of Simpson's diversity index over productive rearrangements. The table was pulled from immuneACCESS by TCRdb, which kept in-frame rearrangements only. Such tables lose some clones; where checked, under half of the loss comes from unresolved V genes, and the rest has no known cause. V and J calls and clone size come straight from that table; D and trimming were deduced from the DNA. A total of over 200,000 clones appear in this sample, roughly 88% of them only once. The ten largest make up 2.2% of the sample.

A second Seattle source provided samples from volunteer blood donors who had recovered from COVID-19. The collaborating institutions used their own protocols to collect whole blood in K2EDTA tubes. For TCRbeta analysis, collaborators shipped samples as frozen whole blood, isolated PBMCs, or DNA extracted from either of those sample types. Material for sequencing was peripheral blood. The chain joins TRBV3-1 (or the pseudogene TRBV3-2) to TRBJ1-6, and TRBD1 aligns with 8 junction nucleotides. This clonotype originated in a man aged 25 to 40 who had recovered from COVID-19. The CDR3 protein sequence reads: CASSPRRGQGGFSPLHF. The nucleotide sequence is given as TGTGCCAGCAGCCCTCGTCGAGGACAGGGTGGTTTTTCACCCCTCCACTTT.